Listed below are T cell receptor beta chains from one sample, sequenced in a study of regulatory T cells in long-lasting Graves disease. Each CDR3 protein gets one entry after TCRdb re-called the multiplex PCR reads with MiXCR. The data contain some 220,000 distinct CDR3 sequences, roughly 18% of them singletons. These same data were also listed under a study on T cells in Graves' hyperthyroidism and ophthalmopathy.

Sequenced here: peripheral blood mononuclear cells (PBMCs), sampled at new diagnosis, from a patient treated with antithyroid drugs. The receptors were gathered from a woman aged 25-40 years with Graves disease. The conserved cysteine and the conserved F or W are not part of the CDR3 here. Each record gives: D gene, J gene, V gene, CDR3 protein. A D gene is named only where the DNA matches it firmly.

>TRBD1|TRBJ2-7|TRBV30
AWSGTAEFYEQY
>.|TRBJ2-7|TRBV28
ASSFLVNEQY
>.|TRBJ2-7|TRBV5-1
ASSSDPGQPYEQY
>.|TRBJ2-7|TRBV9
ASSVESGTEQY
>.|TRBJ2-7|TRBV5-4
ASSLAGPNSYEQY
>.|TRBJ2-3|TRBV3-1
ASSSQGTAHTQY
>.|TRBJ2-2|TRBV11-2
ASSGGPTNTGELF
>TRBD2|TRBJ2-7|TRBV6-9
AGSYEIAGGNHLSYEQY
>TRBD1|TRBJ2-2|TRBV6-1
ASNGTGEWRDTGELF
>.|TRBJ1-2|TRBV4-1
ASSQATGGYGYT
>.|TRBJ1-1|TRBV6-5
ASSYRASPPEAF
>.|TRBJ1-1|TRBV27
ASSPQTPNTEAF
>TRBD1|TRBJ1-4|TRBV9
ASSADRDPNEKLF
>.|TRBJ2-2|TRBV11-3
ASSLAPGELF
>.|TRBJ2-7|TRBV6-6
ASSYSRGSPGEQY
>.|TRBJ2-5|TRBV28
ASTLLRQETQY
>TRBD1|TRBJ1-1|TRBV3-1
ASSPTGGLTEAF
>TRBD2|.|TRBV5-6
ASSPLAGAQETQY
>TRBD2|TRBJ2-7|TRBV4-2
ASSPGLAGGNYEQY
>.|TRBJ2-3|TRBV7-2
ASSFGGLTDTQY
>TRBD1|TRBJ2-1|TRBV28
ASSLYISRGFSGNEQF
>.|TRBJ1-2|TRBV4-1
ASSQEMSTSNYGYT
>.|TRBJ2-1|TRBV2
ASRRGVGDNEQF
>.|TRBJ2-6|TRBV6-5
ASSYSTGGGANVLT
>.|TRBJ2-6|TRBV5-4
ASSFFTLSSGANVLT
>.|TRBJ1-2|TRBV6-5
ASSYSEGNYGYT
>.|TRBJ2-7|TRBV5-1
ASSLEDEQY
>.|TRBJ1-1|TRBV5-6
ASNGLNQNTEAF
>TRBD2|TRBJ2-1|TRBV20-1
SARGLAGVYNEQF
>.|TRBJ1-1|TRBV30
AWSNLGGSWDEAF
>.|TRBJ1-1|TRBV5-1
ASSLVYGGGSEAF